Following are 8 T cell receptor beta chains from one sample sequenced in a study of OX40 agonist ivuxolimab in advanced cancers. The protocol was immunoSEQ multiplex PCR, while the TCRdb copy is restricted to in-frame clones and leaves out a portion. The top ten hold approximately 8.6% of the sample, which has tens of thousands of clones, around 93% seen once. Sequencing was performed on CD4+ or CD8+ T cells sorted from blood, taken in a trial of the OX40 agonist ivuxolimab. The receptors shown here come from an adult with an advanced solid tumor such as melanoma, head and neck, liver or kidney cancer.

J is TRBJ1-1 and V is TRBV19; 7 bases map to TRBD1. Germline CDR1 and CDR2: LNHDA and SQIVND (reference sequence). Trimming removed 3 bases from V and 11 bases from J; junction bases left unmatched: 12. There are 14 residues in the CDR3. CDR3 sequence: CASSISGTAAWAFF. The CDR3 DNA follows: TGTGCCAGTAGTATCTCCGGGACAGCCGCCTGGGCTTTCTTT.

The rearrangement links TRBV6-6 to TRBJ1-4, with D perhaps matching TRBD1 (6 bases). CDR3 length: 16 residues. Germline assignment: CDR1 MNHNY and CDR2 SVGAGI (reference sequence). V lost 7 bases and J lost 8, with 23 bases in between. CDR3 bases: TGTGCCAGCACCGCCCACGGGTGGGGGGCGCGAGAAAAACTGTTTTTT. Protein: CASTAHGWGAREKLFF.

The chain combines TRBV5-1 with TRBJ1-2, with a tentative D call TRBD1 (5 bases). Germline V gives CDR1 SGHRS, CDR2 YFSETQ. The length of the CDR3 is 16 residues. Trimming took 1 base from V and 3 from J, leaving 16 bases between them. CDR3 sequence: CASSLTSGSLDYGYTF. The CDR3 bases are TGCGCCAGCAGCTTGACCTCAGGGAGCCTCGACTATGGCTACACCTTC.

The rearrangement uses TRBV29-1 and TRBJ1-1; maybe TRBD1 (6 bases). Germline assignment: CDR1 SQVTM and CDR2 ANQGSEA. The CDR3 extends over 16 amino acids. V shed 5 bases and J shed 1 base, with 20 bases lying between them. As DNA, the CDR3 is TGCAGCGTTTTTTTCAGGGGCGGTACCTCGAACACTGAAGCTTTCTTT. It translates to CSVFFRGGTSNTEAFF.

The CDR3 reads CSVERQVGTFF. DNA for the CDR3: TGCAGCGTAGAAAGACAGGTTGGGACTTTCTTT. V and J are TRBV29-1 and TRBJ1-1, with a tentative D call TRBD1 (6 bases). There are 11 residues in the CDR3. The V gene's germline CDR1 is SQVTM and CDR2 ANQGSEA. V shed 6 bases and J shed 12 bases, with 17 bases lying between them.

J is TRBJ1-5 and V is TRBV27; maybe TRBD1 (5 bases). V was trimmed by 2 bases and J by 8 bases, leaving 13 bases between them. CDR1 and CDR2 from the germline V gene are MNHEY and SMNVEV (reference sequence). This CDR3 is 14 amino acids long. CDR3 region: CASSLTTTGEPQHF. In nucleotides, the CDR3 is TGTGCCAGCAGTTTAACCACAACGGGGGAGCCCCAGCATTTT.

This clone was found once. This chain uses TRBV11-3 with TRBJ1-2; D is possibly TRBD1 (6 bases). Germline V gene data show CDR1 as SGHNT and CDR2 as YENEEA. V was cut by 4 bases and J by 5 bases, with 20 bases left in between. CDR3 length: 16 residues. The CDR3 DNA reads as TGTGCCAGCAGCTCGTCTGTGGCAGGGGTTCGTTATGGCTACACCTTC. It is translated as CASSSSVAGVRYGYTF. The full variable domain, its missing parts supplied by reference TRBV11-3 and TRBJ1-2, is EAGVVQSPRYKIIEKKQPVAFWCNPISGHNTLYWYLQNLGQGPELLIRYENEEAVDDSQLPKDRFSAERLKGVDSTLKIQPAELGDSAVYLCASSSSVAGVRYGYTFGSGTRLTVV.

V gene TRBV28 combines with J gene TRBJ2-3, with 9 bases lining up with TRBD1. This CDR3 spans 16 amino acids. The junction had 8 bases not matched to a gene; V was cut back by 2 bases and J by 5 bases. The V gene's germline CDR1 is MDHEN and CDR2 SYDVKM. The CDR3 nucleotides are TGTGCCAGCAGTTTACTCGGGACAGGGCTATTAGATACGCAGTATTTT. It is translated as CASSLLGTGLLDTQYF.